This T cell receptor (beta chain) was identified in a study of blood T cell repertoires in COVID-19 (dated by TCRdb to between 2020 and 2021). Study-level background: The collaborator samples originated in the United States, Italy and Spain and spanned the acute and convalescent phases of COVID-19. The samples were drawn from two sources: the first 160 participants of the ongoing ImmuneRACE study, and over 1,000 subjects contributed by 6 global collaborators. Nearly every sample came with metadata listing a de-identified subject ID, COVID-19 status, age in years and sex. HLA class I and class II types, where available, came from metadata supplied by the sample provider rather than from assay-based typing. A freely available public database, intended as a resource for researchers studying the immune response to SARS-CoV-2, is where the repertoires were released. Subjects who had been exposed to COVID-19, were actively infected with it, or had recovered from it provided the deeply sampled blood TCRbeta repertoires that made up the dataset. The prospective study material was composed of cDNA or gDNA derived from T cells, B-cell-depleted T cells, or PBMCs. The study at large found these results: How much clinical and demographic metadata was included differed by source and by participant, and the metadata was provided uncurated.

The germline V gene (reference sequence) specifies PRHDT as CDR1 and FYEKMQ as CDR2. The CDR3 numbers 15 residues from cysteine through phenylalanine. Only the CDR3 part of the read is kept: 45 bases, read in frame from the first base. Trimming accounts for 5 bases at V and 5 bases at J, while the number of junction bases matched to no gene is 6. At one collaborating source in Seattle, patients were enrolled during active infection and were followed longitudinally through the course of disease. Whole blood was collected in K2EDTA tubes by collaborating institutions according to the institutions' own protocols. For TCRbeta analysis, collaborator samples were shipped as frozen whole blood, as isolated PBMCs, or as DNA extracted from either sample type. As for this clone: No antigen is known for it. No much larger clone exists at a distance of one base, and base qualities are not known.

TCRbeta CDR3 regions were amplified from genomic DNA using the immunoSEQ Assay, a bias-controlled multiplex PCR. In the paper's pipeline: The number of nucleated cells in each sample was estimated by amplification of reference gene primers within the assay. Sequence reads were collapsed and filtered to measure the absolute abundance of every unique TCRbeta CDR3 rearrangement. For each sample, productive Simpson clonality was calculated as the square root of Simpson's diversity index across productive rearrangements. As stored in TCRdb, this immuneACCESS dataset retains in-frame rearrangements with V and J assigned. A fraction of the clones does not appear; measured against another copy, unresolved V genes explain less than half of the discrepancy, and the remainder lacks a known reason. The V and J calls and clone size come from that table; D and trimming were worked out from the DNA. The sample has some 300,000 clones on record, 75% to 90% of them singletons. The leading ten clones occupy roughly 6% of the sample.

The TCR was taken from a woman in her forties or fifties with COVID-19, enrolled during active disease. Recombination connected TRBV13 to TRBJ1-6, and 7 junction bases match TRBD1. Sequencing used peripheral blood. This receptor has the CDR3 CASSTRDRDNSPLHF. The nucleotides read TGTGCCAGCAGCACCCGGGACAGAGATAATTCACCCCTCCACTTT.